This T cell receptor beta chain was identified during a study of CD4 T cells in relation to SARS-CoV-2 and coronaviruses. Study-level information: After roughly ten days of antigen culture, PBMC TCR beta CDR3s were sequenced.

V lost 0 bases, J lost 6 bases, and 18 bases lay in between. The CDR3 extends over 17 amino acids. The V gene's germline CDR1 is SGHDN and CDR2 FVKESK. Regarding this clone: The antigen remains unidentified.

Sorted naive or memory CD4+ cells met CEF peptides for under eleven days. The method was immunoSEQ multiplex PCR; TCRdb's version includes in-frame clones alone and lacks a portion of them. The sample has 38,000 or so clones; under 80% are singletons. This receptor was taken from an adult with COVID-19. The sequenced sample was memory CD4+ T cells from PBMCs, cultured in vitro. This rearrangement joins TRBV14 to TRBJ2-1; the D gene is possibly TRBD2 (5 bases). The DNA for the CDR3 is TGTGCCAGCAGCCAAGATTCTCTTAGGTCCCGGGGCAATGAGCAGTTCTTC. Translating it yields CASSQDSLRSRGNEQFF.